The 12 T cell receptor beta chains below were found in one sample sequenced in a study of regulatory T cells in long-lasting Graves disease. Time point of the sample: persistent/refractory GD, antithyroid drugs over 5 years with positive TRAb. The TCR library was made from RNA extracted from PBMCs. Both iRepertoire HTBI primers and Arm-PCR of CDR3 regions were used to build the TCR beta libraries. MiXCR, applied by TCRdb to the multiplex PCR reads, yields one record per CDR3 protein. The repertoire holds a few hundred thousand distinct CDR3 sequences, with roughly a quarter as singletons. The sequences come from peripheral blood mononuclear cells (PBMCs), collected when the disease was refractory, from a patient treated with antithyroid drugs. These TCRs come from a female donor with Graves disease.

The J gene is TRBJ2-1, the V gene TRBV24-1; 10 positions match TRBD2. CDR1 and CDR2 (germline): KGHDR, SFDVKD. After removal of 2 bases from V and 5 bases from J, the junction contained 2 bases not matched to a gene. The CDR3 runs to 15 residues. Here the CDR3 DNA reads TGTGCCACCAGTGATTCGAGCGGGAGGGACAATGAGCAGTTCTTC. It yields the protein CATSDSSGRDNEQFF.

The chain employs TRBV6-5 and TRBJ1-5; 9 bases agree with TRBD1. This CDR3 is 17 amino acids long. CDR1 is MNHEY, CDR2 SVGAGI, per germline. J was trimmed by 0 bases and V by 2 bases; bases with no gene match: 5. The CDR3 reads CASSYPRDRDSNQPQHF. As DNA, the CDR3 is TGTGCCAGCAGTTACCCCCGGGACAGGGATAGCAATCAGCCCCAGCATTTT.

The chain is built from TRBV6-5 and TRBJ2-3; 7 bases fit TRBD2. CDR1 is MNHEY and CDR2 is SVGAGI in the germline V gene. V lost 0 bases to trimming and J lost 1 base; unmatched junction nucleotides: 7. The CDR3 runs to 17 residues. The chain's CDR3 is CASSYSPTSARTDTQYF. The CDR3 DNA is TGTGCCAGCAGTTACTCCCCTACTAGCGCCCGCACAGATACGCAGTATTTT.

The chain employs TRBV20-1 and TRBJ1-6, with 8 bases that match TRBD1. CDR1 DFQATT and CDR2 SNEGSKA come from the germline V gene (reference sequence). V shed 2 bases and J 6 bases; nucleotides not matched to a gene: 6. The CDR3 spans 15 residues. The CDR3 loop is CSARRGQDINSPLHF. The CDR3 nucleotides are TGCAGTGCTAGACGGGGACAGGATATTAATTCACCCCTCCACTTT.

The V and J genes are TRBV4-1 and TRBJ2-3; D remains unclear. Germline CDR1 MGHRA, CDR2 YSYEKL. The ends were cut back, 1 base at V and 10 bases at J, with 21 bases in the middle. The CDR3 has 16 amino acids. The CDR3 sequence is CASSQVATGTYLSQYF. The CDR3 DNA reads TGCGCCAGCAGCCAAGTGGCTACCGGTACCTACTTGTCGCAGTATTTT.

A word on this clonotype: Relative to the germline gene, one junction end is altered; a read error may explain this. CDR3 sequence: CASSLGTGGAYSYTF. In nucleotides, the CDR3 is TGTGCCAGCAGCTTGGGGACAGGGGGCGCCTATAGCTACACCTTC. The V gene is TRBV5-6, the J gene TRBJ1-2; 11 nucleotides line up with TRBD1. CDR3 size: 15 residues. Germline CDR1 SGHDT, CDR2 YYEEEE.

The V and J genes are TRBV2 and TRBJ1-6, with D tentatively TRBD1 (5 bases). Trimming took 5 bases from V and 7 from J, leaving 9 bases between them. The CDR3 consists of 13 residues. Germline CDR1 is SNHLY and CDR2 is FYNNEI. CDR3 region: CASSQGSNSPLHF. The CDR3 DNA sequence: TGTGCCAGCAGTCAGGGCTCGAATTCACCCCTCCACTTT.

The rearrangement joins TRBV7-2 to TRBJ2-5; D uncertain. The V gene lost 1 base and the J gene lost 6 bases, with 12 bases spanning the gap. The CDR3 runs to 14 residues. The germline V gene encodes CDR1 SGHTA and CDR2 FQGNSA. CDR3 sequence reads: CASSLEMGLKTQYF. CDR3 bases: TGTGCCAGCAGCTTAGAGATGGGTTTGAAGACCCAGTACTTC.

The chain recombines TRBV6-2 or TRBV6-3 with TRBJ2-3; D unclear. This CDR3 region has 14 residues. Germline V gene data show CDR1 as MNHEY and CDR2 as SVGEGT. The V end was cut by 0 bases, the J end by 5 bases, with 9 bases between. The CDR3 protein is CASSYSATVDTQYF. DNA of the CDR3: TGTGCCAGCAGTTACTCGGCTACAGTAGATACGCAGTATTTT.

This clonotype was detected many times. The gene calls are TRBV29-1 and TRBJ2-5; D assignment may be TRBD1 or TRBD2 (5 bases each). This CDR3 comprises 11 residues. V lost 6 bases and J lost 4, with 9 bases in between. Germline V gene data show CDR1 as SQVTM and CDR2 as ANQGSEA. DNA of the CDR3: TGCAGCGTGGGGGACCCAGAGACCCAGTACTTC. Translating it yields CSVGDPETQYF.

This clonotype has more than one count but fewer than ten. The J gene is TRBJ1-5, the V gene TRBV29-1; 9 positions agree with TRBD1. With 4 bases clipped from V and 6 bases from J, the junction kept 4 bases outside the gene matches. The CDR3 consists of 13 residues. Germline V gives CDR1 SQVTM, CDR2 ANQGSEA. In DNA, the CDR3 is TGCAGCGTTGTCGCGGACAGGGGTCAGCCCCAGCATTTT. The encoded protein is CSVVADRGQPQHF.

The rearrangement joins TRBV30 to TRBJ1-1; TRBD1 matches 8 bases. The CDR3 consists of 15 residues. The germline V gene encodes CDR1 GTSNPN and CDR2 SVGIG (reference sequence). V lost 3 bases to trimming and J lost 1 base; unmatched junction nucleotides: 7. DNA of the CDR3: TGTGCCTGGAGGGCTGGCAGGGGGCCGAACACTGAAGCTTTCTTT. This codes for CAWRAGRGPNTEAFF.